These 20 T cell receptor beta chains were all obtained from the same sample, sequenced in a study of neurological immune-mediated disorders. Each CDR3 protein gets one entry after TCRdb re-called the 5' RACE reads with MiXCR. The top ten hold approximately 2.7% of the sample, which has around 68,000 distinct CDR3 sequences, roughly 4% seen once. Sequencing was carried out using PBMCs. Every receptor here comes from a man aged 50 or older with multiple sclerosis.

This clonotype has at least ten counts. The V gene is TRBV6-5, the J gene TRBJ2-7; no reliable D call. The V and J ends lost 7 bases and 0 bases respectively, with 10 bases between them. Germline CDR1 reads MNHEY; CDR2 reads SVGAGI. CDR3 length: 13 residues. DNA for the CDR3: TGTGCCAGCAAAGATGCCTTCTCCTACGAGCAGTACGTC. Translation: CASKDAFSYEQYV.

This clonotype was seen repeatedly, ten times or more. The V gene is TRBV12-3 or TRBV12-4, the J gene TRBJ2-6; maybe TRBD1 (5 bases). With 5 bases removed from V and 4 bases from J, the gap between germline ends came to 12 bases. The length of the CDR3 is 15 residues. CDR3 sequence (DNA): TGTGCCAGCAGTCCCAGGGTTTCAGGGGCCAACGTCCTGACTTTC. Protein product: CASSPRVSGANVLTF.

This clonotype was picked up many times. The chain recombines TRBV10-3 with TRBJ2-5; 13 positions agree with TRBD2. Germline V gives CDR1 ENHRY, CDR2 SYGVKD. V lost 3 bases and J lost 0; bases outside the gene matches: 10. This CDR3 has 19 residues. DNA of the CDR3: TGTGCCATCAGTGAAACAACGACTGGGACTAGCGGGGACCAAGAGACCCAGTACTTC. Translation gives CAISETTTGTSGDQETQYF.

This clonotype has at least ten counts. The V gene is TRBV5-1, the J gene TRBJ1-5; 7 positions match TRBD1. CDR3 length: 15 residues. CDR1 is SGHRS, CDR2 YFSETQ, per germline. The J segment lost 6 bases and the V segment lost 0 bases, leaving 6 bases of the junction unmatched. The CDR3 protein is CASSLEGGSGQPQHF. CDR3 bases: TGCGCCAGCAGCTTGGAAGGGGGCTCGGGTCAGCCCCAGCATTTT.

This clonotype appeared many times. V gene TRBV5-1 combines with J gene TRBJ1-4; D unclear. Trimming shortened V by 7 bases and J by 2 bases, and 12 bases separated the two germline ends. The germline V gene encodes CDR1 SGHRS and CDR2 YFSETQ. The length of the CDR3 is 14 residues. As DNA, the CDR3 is TGCGCCAGCTCTACGGGCACTACTAATGAAAAACTGTTTTTT. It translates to CASSTGTTNEKLFF.

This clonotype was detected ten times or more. Here the CDR3 reads CSAARQGADTGELFF. The CDR3 DNA reads as TGCAGTGCAGCTCGACAGGGCGCGGACACCGGGGAGCTGTTTTTT. V and J are TRBV20-1 and TRBJ2-2; TRBD1 matches at 7 bases. Trimming at V came to 6 bases and at J to 3 bases, leaving 10 bases not matched to a gene. Per the germline V gene, CDR1 is DFQATT and CDR2 is SNEGSKA (reference sequence). The CDR3 has 15 amino acids.

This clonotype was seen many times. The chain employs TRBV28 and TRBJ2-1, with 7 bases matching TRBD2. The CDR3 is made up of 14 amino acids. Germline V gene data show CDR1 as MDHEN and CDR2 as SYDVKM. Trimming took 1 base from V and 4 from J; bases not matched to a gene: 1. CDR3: CASSLSGGYNEQFF. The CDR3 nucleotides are TGTGCCAGCAGTTTATCCGGGGGGTACAATGAGCAGTTCTTC.

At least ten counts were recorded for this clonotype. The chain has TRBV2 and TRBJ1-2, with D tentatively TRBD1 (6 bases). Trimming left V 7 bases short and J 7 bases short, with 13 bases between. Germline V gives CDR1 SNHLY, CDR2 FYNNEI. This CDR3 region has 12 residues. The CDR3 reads CASTQGLGGYTF. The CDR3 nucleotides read TGTGCCAGCACCCAGGGGTTAGGTGGCTACACCTTC. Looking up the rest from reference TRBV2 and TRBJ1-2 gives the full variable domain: EPEVTQTPSHQVTQMGQEVILRCVPISNHLYFYWYRQILGQKVEFLVSFYNNEISEKSEIFDDQFSVERPDGSNFTLKIRSTKLEDSAMYFCASTQGLGGYTFGSGTRLTVV.

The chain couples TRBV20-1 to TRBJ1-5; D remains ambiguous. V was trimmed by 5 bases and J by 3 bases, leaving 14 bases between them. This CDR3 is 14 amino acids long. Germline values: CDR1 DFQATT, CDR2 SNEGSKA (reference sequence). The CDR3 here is CSARGGMVNQPQHF. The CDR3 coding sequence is TGCAGTGCTCGCGGAGGGATGGTCAATCAGCCCCAGCATTTT.

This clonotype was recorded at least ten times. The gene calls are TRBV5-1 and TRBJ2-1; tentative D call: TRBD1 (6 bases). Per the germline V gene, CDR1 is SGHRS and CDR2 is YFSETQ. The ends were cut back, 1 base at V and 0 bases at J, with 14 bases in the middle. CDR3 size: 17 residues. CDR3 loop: CASSLSTGRDSYNEQFF. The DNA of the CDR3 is TGCGCCAGCAGCTTGTCTACAGGGCGAGACTCCTACAATGAGCAGTTCTTC.

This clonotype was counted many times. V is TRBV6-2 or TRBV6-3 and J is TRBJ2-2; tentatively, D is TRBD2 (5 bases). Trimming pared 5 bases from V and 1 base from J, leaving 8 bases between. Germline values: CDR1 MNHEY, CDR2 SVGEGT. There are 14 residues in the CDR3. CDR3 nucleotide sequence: TGTGCCAGCAGTGACGGGGTGAACACCGGGGAGCTGTTTTTT. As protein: CASSDGVNTGELFF.

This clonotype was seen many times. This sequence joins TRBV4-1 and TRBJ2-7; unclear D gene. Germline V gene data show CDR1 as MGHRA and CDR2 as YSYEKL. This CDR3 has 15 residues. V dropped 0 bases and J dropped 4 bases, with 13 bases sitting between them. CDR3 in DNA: TGCGCCAGCAGCCAAGAGTGGCAGAGAGCTTACGAGCAGTACGTC. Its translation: CASSQEWQRAYEQYV.

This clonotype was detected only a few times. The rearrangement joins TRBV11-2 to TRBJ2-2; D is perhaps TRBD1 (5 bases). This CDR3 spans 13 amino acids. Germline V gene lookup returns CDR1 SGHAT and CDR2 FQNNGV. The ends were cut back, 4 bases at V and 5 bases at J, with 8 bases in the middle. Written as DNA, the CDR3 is TGTGCCAGCAGCTCCAGGGAAACCGGGGAGCTGTTTTTT. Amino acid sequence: CASSSRETGELFF.

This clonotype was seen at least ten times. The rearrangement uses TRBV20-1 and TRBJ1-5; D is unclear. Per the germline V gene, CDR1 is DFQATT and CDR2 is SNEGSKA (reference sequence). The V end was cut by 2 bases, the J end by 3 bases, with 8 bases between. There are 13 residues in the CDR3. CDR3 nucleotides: TGCAGTGCTAGACAGACGGACAATCAGCCCCAGCATTTT. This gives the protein CSARQTDNQPQHF.

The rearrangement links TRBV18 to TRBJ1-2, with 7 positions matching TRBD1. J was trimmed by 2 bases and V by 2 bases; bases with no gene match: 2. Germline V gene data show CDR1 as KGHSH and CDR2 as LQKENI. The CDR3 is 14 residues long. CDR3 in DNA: TGTGCCAGCTCACCAGCGGGACAGAACTATGGCTACACCTTC. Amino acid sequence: CASSPAGQNYGYTF.

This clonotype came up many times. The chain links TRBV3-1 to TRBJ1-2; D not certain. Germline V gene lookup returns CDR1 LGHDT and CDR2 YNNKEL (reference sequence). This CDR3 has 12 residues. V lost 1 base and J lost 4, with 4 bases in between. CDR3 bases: TGTGCCAGCAGCCAAGTGGGCTATGGCTACACCTTC. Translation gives CASSQVGYGYTF.

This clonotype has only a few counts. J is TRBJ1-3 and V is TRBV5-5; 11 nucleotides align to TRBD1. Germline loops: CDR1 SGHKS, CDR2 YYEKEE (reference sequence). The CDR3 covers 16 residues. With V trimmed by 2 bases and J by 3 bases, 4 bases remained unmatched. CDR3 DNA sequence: TGTGCCAGCAGCTTCCGGACAGGGGGCTTTGGAAACACCATATATTTT. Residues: CASSFRTGGFGNTIYF.

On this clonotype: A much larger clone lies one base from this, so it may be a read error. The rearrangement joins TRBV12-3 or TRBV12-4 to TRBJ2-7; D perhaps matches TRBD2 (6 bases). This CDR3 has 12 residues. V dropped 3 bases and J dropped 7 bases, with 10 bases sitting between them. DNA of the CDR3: TGTGCCAGCAGTTTTACCCGGGAGGAGCAGTACTTC. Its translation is CASSFTREEQYF.

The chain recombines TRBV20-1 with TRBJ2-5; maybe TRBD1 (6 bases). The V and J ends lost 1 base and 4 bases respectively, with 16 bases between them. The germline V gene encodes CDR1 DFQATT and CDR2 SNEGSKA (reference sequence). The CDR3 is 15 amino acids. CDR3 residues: CSARGSRGGGETQYF. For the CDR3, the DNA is TGCAGTGCTAGAGGCTCCAGGGGTGGAGGAGAGACCCAGTACTTC.

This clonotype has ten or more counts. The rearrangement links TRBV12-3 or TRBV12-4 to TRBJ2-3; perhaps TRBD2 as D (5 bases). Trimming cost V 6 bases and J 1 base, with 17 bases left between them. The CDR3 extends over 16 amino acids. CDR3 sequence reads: CASSPRGNPGTDTQYF. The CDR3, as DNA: TGTGCCAGCAGCCCTAGAGGGAATCCAGGCACAGATACGCAGTATTTT.